Given below is one T cell receptor beta chain in context. Its target is unknown. Running of the v3.0 immunoSEQ assay took place at survey level. The sequencing target was about 35,000-55,000 T-cell genomes per sample. Generated by immunoSEQ multiplex PCR, the TCRdb table keeps only in-frame clones and is missing some. The sample holds about 33,000 clones, 97% seen once. The data derive from a study of long-term antiretroviral therapy in people with HIV. Study observations and caveats: Subsequent to ART, diversity was augmented yet persisted below that of transplant donor controls. HIV repertoires had narrower CDR3 length ranges than controls. ART adherence, viral resistance and therapy changes were not recorded.

Trimming took 7 bases from V and 0 from J, leaving 12 bases between them. The CDR3 loop spans 13 amino acids. The germline CDR1 and CDR2 sequences are SQVTM and ANQGSEA. Here the sequenced sample was unsorted PBMCs, taken 6.9 years after starting antiretroviral therapy. This TCR was recovered from a man aged 25 to 40 with HIV. The chain is built from TRBV29-1 and TRBJ2-5, with D possibly TRBD2 on 5 matching bases. The CDR3: CSAQIANQETQYF. The CDR3 DNA reads as TGCAGCGCCCAAATAGCGAACCAAGAGACCCAGTACTTC.